These T cell receptor beta chains were read from a single sample in a study of T cells in Graves' hyperthyroidism and ophthalmopathy. TCRdb re-analysed the multiplex PCR reads in MiXCR, keeping a single row per CDR3 protein. Here the sample spans roughly 500,000 distinct CDR3 sequences, just over 45% being singletons. What was sequenced was peripheral blood or thyroid tissue (not recorded which). The receptor source for this set is an adult woman with Graves' disease, either hyperthyroidism or ophthalmopathy (not recorded which). Each CDR3 is given with its conserved first and last residue. The order of the fields is D gene, J gene, V gene, clone size, CDR3 protein, CDR3 DNA. The D gene is left open where the match is weak. Rows may omit the clone size; those that give it use once, few, many or a size class.

d_gene: TRBD2; j_gene: TRBJ2-3; v_gene: TRBV4-1; abundance: NA; CDR3aa: CASSQGTSGRLTDTQYF; CDR3nt: TGCGCCAGCAGCCAAGGGACTAGCGGGAGATTAACAGATACGCAGTATTTT
d_gene: NA; j_gene: TRBJ1-4; v_gene: TRBV12-3/TRBV12-4; abundance: NA; CDR3aa: CASSLPGGDEKLFF; CDR3nt: TGTGCCAGCAGCTTGCCGGGAGGTGATGAAAAACTGTTTTTT
d_gene: TRBD2; j_gene: TRBJ2-5; v_gene: TRBV20-1; abundance: NA; CDR3aa: CSGYVGRPQYF; CDR3nt: TGCAGTGGTTATGTCGGGAGGCCCCAGTACTTC
d_gene: NA; j_gene: TRBJ2-7; v_gene: TRBV14; abundance: many; CDR3aa: CASSQERGYSYEQYF; CDR3nt: TGTGCCAGCAGCCAAGAGCGGGGCTACTCCTACGAGCAGTACTTC
d_gene: TRBD1; j_gene: TRBJ2-7; v_gene: TRBV13; abundance: many; CDR3aa: CASSPTGTGTEQYF; CDR3nt: TGTGCCAGCAGCCCCACCGGGACAGGGACGGAGCAGTACTTC
d_gene: TRBD1; j_gene: TRBJ1-2; v_gene: TRBV29-1; abundance: NA; CDR3aa: CSVPDRGDYGDTF; CDR3nt: TGCAGCGTCCCGGACAGGGGGGACTATGGCGACACCTTC
d_gene: TRBD1; j_gene: TRBJ2-2; v_gene: TRBV24-1; abundance: NA; CDR3aa: CATSEAGTANTGELFF; CDR3nt: TGTGCCACCAGTGAGGCCGGGACAGCGAACACTGGGGAGCTGTTTTTT
d_gene: NA; j_gene: TRBJ1-5; v_gene: TRBV12-3/TRBV12-4; abundance: NA; CDR3aa: CASRGTAQPQHF; CDR3nt: TGTGCCAGCAGAGGTACAGCTCAGCCCCAGCATTTT
d_gene: NA; j_gene: TRBJ1-2; v_gene: TRBV4-1; abundance: many; CDR3aa: CASSQAASVFPNYGYTF; CDR3nt: TGCGCCAGCAGCCAGGCGGCGAGCGTTTTCCCTAACTATGGCTACACCTTC
d_gene: TRBD1; j_gene: TRBJ2-2; v_gene: TRBV7-2; abundance: NA; CDR3aa: CASSPDRGITGELFF; CDR3nt: TGTGCCAGCAGTCCCGACAGGGGGATCACCGGGGAGCTGTTTTTT
d_gene: NA; j_gene: TRBJ1-5; v_gene: TRBV20-1; abundance: NA; CDR3aa: CSARGGLALRQETQHF; CDR3nt: TGCAGTGCTAGAGGGGGACTAGCACTACGTCAAGAGACCCAGCATTTT
d_gene: NA; j_gene: TRBJ2-7; v_gene: TRBV25-1; abundance: NA; CDR3aa: CASSLEFLAYEQYF; CDR3nt: TGTGCCAGCAGCTTGGAGTTCCTGGCCTACGAGCAGTACTTC
d_gene: NA; j_gene: TRBJ1-2; v_gene: TRBV5-1; abundance: NA; CDR3aa: CASSLDRARDYGYTF; CDR3nt: TGCGCCAGCAGCTTGGACAGGGCGCGAGACTATGGCTACACCTTC
d_gene: NA; j_gene: TRBJ2-2; v_gene: TRBV6-4; abundance: NA; CDR3aa: CASSDRGQNTGELFF; CDR3nt: TGTGCCAGCAGTGATAGGGGACAGAACACCGGGGAGCTGTTTTTT
d_gene: TRBD2; j_gene: TRBJ2-5; v_gene: TRBV19; abundance: NA; CDR3aa: CASREAGGHRTQYF; CDR3nt: TGTGCCAGTAGGGAAGCGGGAGGCCATCGGACCCAGTACTTC
d_gene: NA; j_gene: TRBJ2-5; v_gene: TRBV28; abundance: few; CDR3aa: CASRSFWEETQYF; CDR3nt: TGTGCCAGTAGGTCTTTCTGGGAAGAGACCCAGTACTTC
d_gene: NA; j_gene: TRBJ1-4; v_gene: TRBV10-3; abundance: NA; CDR3aa: CAISERGEELFF; CDR3nt: TGTGCCATCAGTGAGAGGGGCGAGGAACTGTTTTTT
d_gene: TRBD2; j_gene: TRBJ2-3; v_gene: TRBV6-4; abundance: NA; CDR3aa: CASSVLAGRSDTQYF; CDR3nt: TGTGCCAGCAGTGTTCTAGCGGGAAGGTCAGATACGCAGTATTTT
d_gene: NA; j_gene: TRBJ1-1; v_gene: TRBV10-3; abundance: NA; CDR3aa: CAISESVTEAFF; CDR3nt: TGTGCCATCAGTGAGTCCGTCACTGAAGCTTTCTTT
d_gene: TRBD1; j_gene: TRBJ1-1; v_gene: TRBV20-1; abundance: many; CDR3aa: CSAHRGVMDTEAFF; CDR3nt: TGCAGTGCTCACAGGGGGGTAATGGACACTGAAGCTTTCTTT
d_gene: NA; j_gene: TRBJ1-1; v_gene: TRBV15; abundance: few; CDR3aa: CATSSGVVTEAFF; CDR3nt: TGTGCCACCAGCAGCGGGGTGGTGACTGAAGCTTTCTTT
d_gene: TRBD1; j_gene: TRBJ1-1; v_gene: TRBV15; abundance: many; CDR3aa: CATRYRGVGEAFF; CDR3nt: TGTGCCACCAGGTACAGGGGCGTCGGTGAAGCTTTCTTT
d_gene: NA; j_gene: TRBJ2-7; v_gene: TRBV9; abundance: few; CDR3aa: CASSASSGESYEQYF; CDR3nt: TGTGCCAGCAGCGCTTCCTCGGGGGAGAGCTACGAGCAGTACTTC
d_gene: NA; j_gene: TRBJ1-5; v_gene: TRBV15; abundance: NA; CDR3aa: CATSSGGGQPQHF; CDR3nt: TGTGCCACCAGCAGCGGGGGGGGACAGCCCCAGCATTTT
d_gene: TRBD2; j_gene: TRBJ2-2; v_gene: TRBV20-1; abundance: NA; CDR3aa: CSAPTSGSGELFF; CDR3nt: TGCAGTGCTCCTACTAGCGGGAGCGGGGAGCTGTTTTTT
d_gene: TRBD1; j_gene: TRBJ1-1; v_gene: TRBV5-4; abundance: NA; CDR3aa: CASSAGTVTGAFF; CDR3nt: TGTGCCAGCAGCGCCGGGACAGTCACCGGGGCTTTCTTT
d_gene: TRBD2; j_gene: TRBJ2-1; v_gene: TRBV7-4; abundance: NA; CDR3aa: CASSLGSTSGEQFF; CDR3nt: TGTGCCAGCAGCTTAGGCTCAACTAGCGGTGAGCAGTTCTTC
d_gene: TRBD1; j_gene: TRBJ1-5; v_gene: TRBV2; abundance: many; CDR3aa: CASRGTGDQPQHF; CDR3nt: TGTGCCAGCAGGGGGACAGGGGATCAGCCCCAGCATTTT
d_gene: NA; j_gene: TRBJ1-2; v_gene: TRBV29-1; abundance: many; CDR3aa: CSVERAGGYTF; CDR3nt: TGCAGCGTTGAGAGGGCGGGTGGCTACACCTTC
d_gene: TRBD1; j_gene: TRBJ2-6; v_gene: TRBV7-9; abundance: NA; CDR3aa: CASSPLGTGETGANVLTF; CDR3nt: TGTGCCAGCAGCCCCCTAGGGACAGGGGAGACTGGGGCCAACGTCCTGACTTTC
d_gene: TRBD1; j_gene: TRBJ1-2; v_gene: TRBV20-1; abundance: NA; CDR3aa: CSARDTPTGGYYGYTF; CDR3nt: TGCAGTGCTAGAGATACCCCAACAGGGGGGTACTATGGCTACACCTTC
d_gene: NA; j_gene: TRBJ1-2; v_gene: TRBV7-9; abundance: many; CDR3aa: CASSLGGEPYGYTF; CDR3nt: TGTGCCAGCAGCTTAGGGGGGGAACCCTATGGCTACACCTTC
d_gene: NA; j_gene: TRBJ2-5; v_gene: TRBV20-1; abundance: few; CDR3aa: CSAPEETQYF; CDR3nt: TGCAGTGCTCCAGAAGAGACCCAGTACTTC
d_gene: NA; j_gene: TRBJ2-7; v_gene: TRBV5-1; abundance: many; CDR3aa: CASSLRTDTYEQYF; CDR3nt: TGCGCCAGCAGCCTGAGGACGGATACCTACGAGCAGTACTTC
d_gene: NA; j_gene: TRBJ1-2; v_gene: TRBV10-2; abundance: many; CDR3aa: CATKQAGGYTF; CDR3nt: TGCGCCACTAAACAGGCCGGGGGCTACACCTTC
d_gene: NA; j_gene: TRBJ1-1; v_gene: TRBV5-1; abundance: many; CDR3aa: CASSRRGAGETTEAFF; CDR3nt: TGCGCCAGCAGCCGCCGGGGGGCAGGGGAGACCACTGAAGCTTTCTTT
d_gene: TRBD2; j_gene: TRBJ2-7; v_gene: TRBV2; abundance: many; CDR3aa: CASRPEAGGPKEQYF; CDR3nt: TGTGCCAGCAGGCCCGAAGCGGGAGGGCCGAAGGAGCAGTACTTC
d_gene: NA; j_gene: TRBJ1-5; v_gene: TRBV2; abundance: NA; CDR3aa: CASSDWAGDQPQHF; CDR3nt: TGTGCCAGCAGTGATTGGGCAGGGGATCAGCCCCAGCATTTT
d_gene: TRBD2; j_gene: TRBJ2-2; v_gene: TRBV5-4; abundance: many; CDR3aa: CASSLKLAEPGELFF; CDR3nt: TGTGCCAGCAGCTTGAAACTAGCGGAGCCCGGGGAGCTGTTTTTT
d_gene: TRBD2; j_gene: TRBJ2-7; v_gene: TRBV5-1; abundance: many; CDR3aa: CASSSRLAGGPGSYEQYF; CDR3nt: TGCGCCAGCAGCTCAAGACTAGCGGGAGGGCCGGGATCCTACGAGCAGTACTTC
d_gene: TRBD1; j_gene: TRBJ1-1; v_gene: TRBV28; abundance: NA; CDR3aa: CAGRGTYTEAFF; CDR3nt: TGTGCCGGCAGGGGGACTTACACTGAAGCTTTCTTT
d_gene: NA; j_gene: TRBJ1-6; v_gene: TRBV5-1; abundance: NA; CDR3aa: CASSLMQGSPLHF; CDR3nt: TGCGCCAGCAGCTTGATGCAGGGTTCACCCCTCCACTTT
d_gene: TRBD1; j_gene: TRBJ2-5; v_gene: TRBV7-2; abundance: few; CDR3aa: CASSLARTGRETQYF; CDR3nt: TGTGCCAGCAGCTTAGCTAGGACAGGGAGGGAGACCCAGTACTTC
d_gene: NA; j_gene: TRBJ1-4; v_gene: TRBV7-9; abundance: NA; CDR3aa: CASSFRGRSELFF; CDR3nt: TGTGCCAGCAGCTTTCGTGGCAGGTCGGAACTGTTTTTT
d_gene: TRBD2; j_gene: TRBJ2-5; v_gene: TRBV4-1; abundance: NA; CDR3aa: CASSQGVAGGETQYF; CDR3nt: TGCGCCAGCAGCCAAGGCGTAGCGGGAGGGGAGACCCAGTACTTC
d_gene: NA; j_gene: TRBJ1-2; v_gene: TRBV2; abundance: NA; CDR3aa: CASSEQGLIGYTF; CDR3nt: TGTGCCAGCAGTGAACAGGGGCTAATTGGCTACACCTTC
d_gene: NA; j_gene: TRBJ2-5; v_gene: TRBV20-1; abundance: NA; CDR3aa: CSARPPGSETQYF; CDR3nt: TGCAGTGCTAGACCCCCGGGGAGTGAGACCCAGTACTTC
d_gene: NA; j_gene: TRBJ1-1; v_gene: TRBV20-1; abundance: many; CDR3aa: CNLLRGATEAFF; CDR3nt: TGCAACCTACTGCGGGGGGCCACTGAAGCTTTCTTT
d_gene: TRBD1; j_gene: TRBJ1-1; v_gene: TRBV7-8; abundance: many; CDR3aa: CASGRGPNTEAFF; CDR3nt: TGTGCCAGCGGCAGGGGGCCGAACACTGAAGCTTTCTTT
d_gene: NA; j_gene: TRBJ2-3; v_gene: TRBV11-2; abundance: NA; CDR3aa: CASSLTELDTQYF; CDR3nt: TGTGCCAGCAGCTTGACTGAGCTAGATACGCAGTATTTT
d_gene: NA; j_gene: TRBJ2-7; v_gene: TRBV12-3/TRBV12-4; abundance: NA; CDR3aa: CASSFANEQYF; CDR3nt: TGTGCCAGCAGCTTTGCGAACGAGCAATACTTC
d_gene: NA; j_gene: TRBJ1-5; v_gene: TRBV19; abundance: many; CDR3aa: CASSQRVGQPQHF; CDR3nt: TGTGCCAGTAGTCAGCGGGTCGGACAGCCCCAGCATTTT
d_gene: NA; j_gene: TRBJ1-5; v_gene: TRBV19; abundance: NA; CDR3aa: CASSSPQGNQPQHF; CDR3nt: TGTGCCAGTAGTAGCCCTCAGGGCAATCAGCCCCAGCATTTT
d_gene: NA; j_gene: TRBJ1-2; v_gene: TRBV4-1; abundance: many; CDR3aa: CASSPSTLRWDGYTF; CDR3nt: TGCGCCAGCAGCCCCTCAACCTTAAGGTGGGATGGCTACACCTTC
d_gene: TRBD1; j_gene: TRBJ2-1; v_gene: TRBV29-1; abundance: NA; CDR3aa: CSALRDRGRSEQFF; CDR3nt: TGCAGCGCTCTCCGGGACAGGGGGCGGAGTGAGCAGTTCTTC
d_gene: TRBD1; j_gene: TRBJ2-3; v_gene: TRBV5-1; abundance: NA; CDR3aa: CASSYLGQPDTQYF; CDR3nt: TGCGCCAGCAGCTACCTGGGACAGCCAGATACGCAGTATTTT
d_gene: TRBD1; j_gene: TRBJ1-2; v_gene: TRBV11-1; abundance: NA; CDR3aa: CASSGQVDGYTF; CDR3nt: TGTGCCAGCAGTGGACAGGTGGACGGCTACACCTTC
d_gene: NA; j_gene: TRBJ1-5; v_gene: TRBV10-3; abundance: NA; CDR3aa: CAISEVPLNQPQHF; CDR3nt: TGTGCCATCAGTGAGGTGCCCTTAAATCAGCCCCAGCATTTT
d_gene: NA; j_gene: TRBJ2-7; v_gene: TRBV6-1; abundance: many; CDR3aa: CASSDRDSSRYEQYF; CDR3nt: TGTGCCAGCAGTGATAGGGACTCCTCCCGCTACGAGCAGTACTTC
d_gene: NA; j_gene: TRBJ1-5; v_gene: TRBV5-6; abundance: many; CDR3aa: CASSLGGTPGEPQHF; CDR3nt: TGTGCCAGCAGCTTGGGTGGGACACCAGGTGAGCCCCAGCATTTT